The 32 T cell receptor beta chains below all came from one sample that was sequenced in a study of preoperative IRX-2 immunotherapy in early breast cancer (dated by TCRdb to the late 2010s). The treatment or condition label of this sample denotes: preoperative locoregional IRX-2 cytokine immunotherapy. The receptor library was made with the immunoSEQ multiplex PCR assay. The source is immuneACCESS, and TCRdb retained only in-frame sequences with V and J called. Part of the clones is not carried over; for the studies checked, unresolved V genes explain less than half of this, and the remainder is unexplained. The sample contains 25,000 or so clones, 90% to 95% of them found a single time. The ten biggest clones cover about 17% of the sample. The sequencing used tumor tissue, collected after IRX-2 immunotherapy. The receptors shown here come from a human donor with breast cancer.

This chain joins TRBV4-2 and TRBJ2-7, with TRBD2 matching 8 bases. Germline V CDR1 and CDR2: LGHNA, YNFKEQ. This CDR3 has 17 residues. V trimming: 3 bases; J trimming: 4 bases; junction bases outside the gene matches: 14. CDR3 residues: CASSQVFGRGVQYEQYF. The CDR3 DNA reads TGTGCCAGCAGCCAGGTGTTCGGGAGGGGGGTACAATACGAGCAGTACTTC.

The V and J genes are TRBV13 and TRBJ1-6, with D unclear. CDR1 and CDR2 from the germline V gene are PRHDT and FYEKMQ (reference sequence). The V end lost 5 bases, the J end lost 10 bases, and 24 bases lay between the germline ends. There are 17 residues in the CDR3. CDR3 in DNA: TGTGCCAGCAGCCAGAAGACGAAGACGTCCCCCTTATCACCCCTCCACTTT. It yields the protein CASSQKTKTSPLSPLHF.

The chain employs TRBV5-8 and TRBJ1-5; 7 nucleotides align to TRBD1. Per the germline V gene, CDR1 is SGHTS and CDR2 is YDEGEE. The CDR3 extends over 16 amino acids. Unmatched junction bases numbered 9, after V lost 2 bases and J lost 4 bases. The CDR3 loop is CASSFWAPGQNQPQHF. The CDR3 nucleotides are TGTGCCAGCAGCTTCTGGGCCCCGGGACAGAATCAGCCCCAGCATTTT.

The chain uses TRBV5-1 and TRBJ2-2; 7 bases match TRBD1. Germline loops: CDR1 SGHRS, CDR2 YFSETQ. V lost 0 bases to trimming and J lost 6 bases; unmatched junction nucleotides: 8. The CDR3 totals 16 residues. CDR3: CASSLALGQAAGELFF. CDR3 DNA sequence: TGCGCCAGCAGCTTGGCCCTCGGACAGGCCGCCGGGGAGCTGTTTTTT.

J is TRBJ2-4 and V is TRBV5-6; D possibly corresponds to TRBD2 (5 bases). The germline V gene has CDR1 SGHDT and CDR2 YYEEEE. The germline V and J ends were trimmed by 5 bases and 6 bases, with 15 bases remaining between them. This CDR3 spans 14 amino acids. CDR3 amino acids: CASRYLASGNIQYF. In DNA, the CDR3 is TGTGCCAGCAGATATCTAGCATCGGGAAACATTCAGTACTTC.

This chain joins TRBV27 and TRBJ2-7, with a weak D call TRBD2 (5 bases). Looked up from germline, CDR1 is MNHEY and CDR2 is SMNVEV (reference sequence). Deletions cut 6 bases from V and 2 bases from J, with 11 bases between. The CDR3 covers 13 residues. The CDR3 protein is CASSLPGTYEQYF. CDR3 sequence (DNA): TGTGCCAGCAGCCTACCGGGAACCTACGAGCAGTACTTC.

This clone came up a few times. This rearrangement joins TRBV7-9 to TRBJ2-7; 9 bases align to TRBD2. J was trimmed by 4 bases and V by 0 bases; bases with no gene match: 13. Germline values: CDR1 SEHNR, CDR2 FQNEAQ (reference sequence). This CDR3 region has 18 residues. DNA for the CDR3: TGTGCCAGCAGCTTAGCGGGACGTACGGGACTAGCTATATACGAGCAGTACTTC. Translated, it gives CASSLAGRTGLAIYEQYF. Full variable domain (rest looked up from reference TRBV7-9 and TRBJ2-7): DTGVSQNPRHKITKRGQNVTFRCDPISEHNRLYWYRQTLGQGPEFLTYFQNEAQLEKSRLLSDRFSAERPKGSFSTLEIQRTEQGDSAMYLCASSLAGRTGLAIYEQYFGPGTRLTVT.

V gene TRBV19 combines with J gene TRBJ1-1, with TRBD1 as a possible D gene (6 bases). Trimming cost V 4 bases and J 9 bases, with 15 bases left between them. The CDR3 has 13 amino acids. Germline CDR1 is LNHDA and CDR2 is SQIVND (reference sequence). In nucleotides, the CDR3 is TGTGCCAGTAGTACGACTTGGACAGATCAAGCTTTCTTT. This encodes CASSTTWTDQAFF.

The table lists this clone with a count of one. The chain couples TRBV5-5 to TRBJ1-2; D is ambiguous. This CDR3 is built from 13 residues. V was trimmed by 0 bases and J by 6 bases, leaving 9 bases between them. The germline CDR1 and CDR2 sequences are SGHKS and YYEKEE (reference sequence). The CDR3 reads CASSLGDRNGYTF. The CDR3 DNA reads as TGTGCCAGCAGCTTGGGAGACCGTAATGGCTACACCTTC.

The chain joins TRBV7-6 to TRBJ1-2, with D possibly being TRBD1 (5 bases). Between the trimmed V and J ends, which lost 4 bases and 1 base, there was a span of 16 bases. This CDR3 contains 16 residues. Germline lookup yields CDR1 SGHVS and CDR2 FNYEAQ. The CDR3 nucleotides read TGTGCCAGCAGCTCATATTTGGGGACTCATAACTATGGCTACACCTTC. Its protein is CASSSYLGTHNYGYTF.

This chain links TRBV4-1 with TRBJ1-1; 7 bases match TRBD1. The length of the CDR3 is 15 residues. Per the germline V gene, CDR1 is MGHRA and CDR2 is YSYEKL. The V segment lost 0 bases and the J segment 4 bases; nucleotides outside the gene matches: 5. CDR3 amino acids: CASSQERGQSTEAFF. CDR3 coding DNA: TGCGCCAGCAGCCAAGAAAGGGGGCAGAGCACTGAAGCTTTCTTT.

This sequence joins TRBV11-2 and TRBJ2-7, with 8 positions matching TRBD2. V shed 5 bases and J 6 bases; nucleotides not matched to a gene: 15. CDR1 and CDR2 (germline): SGHAT, FQNNGV. The CDR3 loop spans 16 amino acids. The CDR3 DNA reads as TGTGCCAGCAGCCTTCAGGCAGGAGCGGGAGCCCCCGAGCAGTACTTC. It yields the protein CASSLQAGAGAPEQYF.

The chain links TRBV6-5 to TRBJ2-7; D might be TRBD1 (5 bases). The germline V and J ends were trimmed by 6 bases and 2 bases, with 17 bases remaining between them. This CDR3 contains 15 residues. CDR1 MNHEY and CDR2 SVGAGI come from the germline V gene. CDR3 amino acids: CASSVRAPSTYEQYF. For the CDR3, the DNA is TGTGCCAGCAGCGTCAGGGCCCCCTCGACCTACGAGCAGTACTTC.

V is TRBV10-1 and J is TRBJ2-2, with TRBD1 identical over 8 bases. V shed 3 bases and J 6 bases; nucleotides not matched to a gene: 12. The CDR3 is made up of 17 amino acids. Germline CDR1 is WNHNN and CDR2 is SYGVQD (reference sequence). The CDR3 nucleotides are TGCGCCAGCAGTGATGACAGGGGCGGATGGGTAGCCGGGGAGCTGTTTTTT. Residues: CASSDDRGGWVAGELFF.

This clone was observed a few times. CDR3 sequence reads: CASSQESRDRGNYEQYF. CDR3 coding DNA: TGCGCCAGCAGCCAAGAGTCCCGGGACAGGGGGAACTACGAGCAGTACTTC. This chain connects TRBV4-3 to TRBJ2-7; 11 bases match TRBD1. The length of the CDR3 is 17 residues. Germline-derived CDR1 and CDR2 are LGHNA and YSLEER. Losses at the gene ends were 0 bases for V and 3 bases for J; bases not matched to a gene: 7.

CDR3 nucleotide sequence: TGTGCCAGCAGCTTCTCGTCGGAGACCCAGTACTTC. Translating gives CASSFSSETQYF. The chain is built from TRBV7-2 and TRBJ2-5; D not certain. V dropped 3 bases and J dropped 5 bases, with 7 bases sitting between them. The CDR3 has 12 amino acids. Germline V lookup: CDR1 SGHTA, CDR2 FQGNSA.

The V and J genes are TRBV7-6 and TRBJ2-7, with D unclear. Trimming removed 3 bases from V and 4 bases from J, with 7 bases in between. The CDR3 loop spans 12 amino acids. Germline CDR1 and CDR2: SGHVS and FNYEAQ. CDR3 protein: CASSFLPYEQYF. In nucleotides, the CDR3 is TGTGCCAGCAGCTTCCTCCCGTACGAGCAGTACTTC.

The V gene is TRBV7-3, the J gene TRBJ2-1, with a tentative D call TRBD1 (6 bases). Germline CDR1 and CDR2: SGHTA and FQGTGA. The germline V and J ends were trimmed by 1 base and 1 base, with 11 bases remaining between them. The CDR3 is made up of 16 amino acids. CDR3 nucleotides: TGTGCCAGCAGCTTAAGGGTAGGACAGTCCTACAATGAGCAGTTCTTC. The encoded protein is CASSLRVGQSYNEQFF. Together with reference TRBV7-3 and TRBJ2-1, the CDR3 gives the full variable domain: GAGVSQTPSNKVTEKGKYVELRCDPISGHTALYWYRQSLGQGPEFLIYFQGTGAADDSGLPNDRFFAVRPEGSVSTLKIQRTERGDSAVYLCASSLRVGQSYNEQFFGPGTRLTVL.

V is TRBV9 and J is TRBJ1-3; a possible D gene is TRBD1 (5 bases). The CDR3 covers 17 residues. Trimming cost V 5 bases and J 1 base, with 19 bases left between them. Germline CDR1 is SGDLS and CDR2 is YYNGEE. The CDR3 region has the DNA TGTGCCAGCAGGGGTAGTAATGAGGGGACGTCTGGAAACACCATATATTTT. Protein sequence: CASRGSNEGTSGNTIYF.

J is TRBJ1-1 and V is TRBV19, with TRBD1 matching over 8 bases. V trimming: 4 bases; J trimming: 5 bases; junction bases outside the gene matches: 9. CDR3 length: 15 amino acids. Germline CDR1 LNHDA, CDR2 SQIVND (reference sequence). CDR3 nucleotides: TGTGCCAGTAGTACACCAGGGGGCGCGAGAACTGAAGCTTTCTTT. This translates into CASSTPGGARTEAFF.

A note on this clone: One junction end does not reproduce the germline sequence, and a read error may be involved. The chain couples TRBV27 to TRBJ2-1, with D uncertain. This CDR3 is 15 amino acids long. CDR1 is MNHEY and CDR2 is SMNVEV in the germline V gene (reference sequence). This CDR3 reads CAGSLGLLSYNEQFF. CDR3 coding DNA: TGTGCCGGCAGTTTAGGTTTACTATCGTACAATGAGCAGTTCTTC.

The chain employs TRBV7-9 and TRBJ2-1; TRBD1 matches 7 bases. CDR1 and CDR2 (germline): SEHNR, FQNEAQ (reference sequence). V was pared by 5 bases and J by 3 bases, with 7 bases of the junction left unmatched. The CDR3 is 15 residues long. CDR3 nucleotide sequence: TGTGCCAGCAGCCCCCGGGACAGTCACTACAATGAGCAGTTCTTC. It codes for CASSPRDSHYNEQFF.

This chain connects TRBV4-3 to TRBJ2-1; D is ambiguous. Per the germline V gene, CDR1 is LGHNA and CDR2 is YSLEER. The CDR3 extends over 12 amino acids. The V end was cut by 5 bases, the J end by 9 bases, with 11 bases between. The CDR3 sequence is CASSNRVGEQFF. The CDR3 bases are TGCGCCAGCAGCAATCGGGTCGGTGAGCAGTTCTTC.

The chain links TRBV5-1 to TRBJ2-1; D unresolved. Germline V gene sequence: CDR1 SGHRS, CDR2 YFSETQ. The CDR3 runs 17 residues. The V gene lost 2 bases and the J gene lost 5 bases, with 20 bases spanning the gap. CDR3 protein: CASSFPRGRPVDNEQFF. The DNA of the CDR3 is TGCGCCAGCAGCTTCCCCAGAGGTCGCCCGGTAGACAATGAGCAGTTCTTC. The whole variable domain, filled in from reference TRBV5-1 and TRBJ2-1, reads KAGVTQTPRYLIKTRGQQVTLSCSPISGHRSVSWYQQTPGQGLQFLFEYFSETQRNKGNFPGRFSGRQFSNSRSEMNVSTLELGDSALYLCASSFPRGRPVDNEQFFGPGTRLTVL.

The rearrangement joins TRBV27 to TRBJ1-6; D perhaps matches TRBD1 (6 bases). Trimming took 7 bases from V and 9 from J, leaving 19 bases between them. The germline V gene encodes CDR1 MNHEY and CDR2 SMNVEV (reference sequence). The CDR3 runs 15 residues. CDR3 sequence reads: CASKTEVRGRSPLHF. CDR3 in DNA: TGTGCCAGCAAAACCGAAGTGCGGGGGCGTTCACCCCTCCACTTT.

The rearrangement links TRBV28 to TRBJ1-2; D not certain. The CDR3 consists of 14 residues. The germline V gene has CDR1 MDHEN and CDR2 SYDVKM. V lost 6 bases and J 8 bases, leaving 19 bases between the germline ends. For the CDR3, the DNA is TGTGCCAGCAGCCCACAGAGGGATGTTCAAGGCTACACCTTC. Translation gives CASSPQRDVQGYTF.

The chain joins TRBV28 to TRBJ2-7; possibly TRBD1 for D (5 bases). The CDR3 contains 14 residues. CDR1 is MDHEN and CDR2 is SYDVKM in the germline V gene. The V end was cut by 5 bases, the J end by 2 bases, with 13 bases between. In DNA form, the CDR3 reads TGTGCCAGCAGTGTCAGGGTCCCCCCCTACGAGCAGTACTTC. Translating gives CASSVRVPPYEQYF.

CDR3 sequence: CASSPDGGGIEAFF. CDR3 coding DNA: TGTGCCAGCAGCCCCGACGGGGGGGGGATTGAAGCTTTCTTT. The chain employs TRBV11-1 and TRBJ1-1; D might be TRBD1 (5 bases). Germline values: CDR1 SGHAT, CDR2 FQDESV (reference sequence). Trimming removed 5 bases from V and 7 bases from J, with 17 bases in between. CDR3 length equals 14 residues.

This clone was observed a single time. V and J are TRBV19 and TRBJ2-3; D perhaps matches TRBD1 (5 bases). Looked up from germline, CDR1 is LNHDA and CDR2 is SQIVND (reference sequence). The CDR3 runs 14 residues. The V gene lost 7 bases and the J gene lost 2 bases, with 13 bases spanning the gap. Here the CDR3 reads CASKGRGITDTQYF. CDR3 DNA sequence: TGTGCCAGTAAAGGTAGGGGCATCACAGATACGCAGTATTTT.

The chain joins TRBV4-1 to TRBJ2-7; 9 bases fit TRBD1. The V segment lost 3 bases and the J segment 5 bases; nucleotides outside the gene matches: 11. This CDR3 region has 16 residues. CDR1 is MGHRA and CDR2 is YSYEKL in the germline V gene. CDR3 loop: CASSHPSRDRENEQYF. Written as DNA, the CDR3 is TGCGCCAGCAGCCATCCCTCCCGGGACAGGGAAAACGAGCAGTACTTC.

The V call is TRBV4-2, the J call TRBJ2-3; TRBD2 agrees at 12 bases. V lost 0 bases and J lost 5; bases outside the gene matches: 9. CDR1 and CDR2 (germline): LGHNA, YNFKEQ. The length of the CDR3 is 18 residues. In DNA, the CDR3 is TGTGCCAGCAGCCAAGAGTCAACTAGCGGGGGGAGGGAAGATACGCAGTATTTT. Its translation: CASSQESTSGGREDTQYF.

V is TRBV7-9 and J is TRBJ1-6; TRBD1 matches 8 bases. Trimming removed 5 bases from V and 9 bases from J; junction bases left unmatched: 9. Germline CDR1 is SEHNR and CDR2 is FQNEAQ (reference sequence). The CDR3 is 15 amino acids. The CDR3: CASSLQGEVASPLHF. In DNA form, the CDR3 reads TGTGCCAGCAGCCTACAGGGGGAGGTGGCTTCACCCCTCCACTTT.